What follows are 26 T cell receptor beta chains derived from one specimen sequenced in a study of shared clonotypes between healthy human individuals. The protocol was immunoSEQ multiplex PCR, while the TCRdb copy is restricted to in-frame clones and leaves out a portion. Of about 2.2 million clones in the sample, around 93% were seen once. CD8 cells regarded as naive lacked CD45RO, were positively chosen for CCR7, and omitted terminally differentiated effector memory CD45RA+ cells. The sample comprised naive CD8+ T cells from PBMCs. The receptors originated from a young man in good health. Some clones in this sample may be carry-over from other donors' samples.

The genes are TRBV28 and TRBJ2-3; D remains ambiguous. The length of the CDR3 is 16 residues. The V and J ends lost 3 bases and 2 bases respectively, with 15 bases between them. CDR1 is MDHEN and CDR2 is SYDVKM in the germline V gene. This CDR3 is CASSLNSLNPTDTQYF. DNA for the CDR3: TGTGCCAGCAGTTTGAACTCGCTAAACCCCACAGATACGCAGTATTTT. The entire variable domain, with the rest obtained from reference TRBV28 and TRBJ2-3, is as follows: DVKVTQSSRYLVKRTGEKVFLECVQDMDHENMFWYRQDPGLGLRLIYFSYDVKMKEKGDIPEGYSVSREKKERFSLILESASTNQTSMYLCASSLNSLNPTDTQYFGPGTRLTVL.

The chain has TRBV5-4 and TRBJ2-7; 10 bases line up with TRBD1. The CDR3 sequence is 16 residues long. The germline V gene has CDR1 SGHNT and CDR2 YYREEE (reference sequence). J gave up 8 bases and V 0 bases, and 11 bases lay outside the gene matches. CDR3: CASSLAPGQGMTQQYF. CDR3 DNA: TGTGCCAGCAGCTTGGCCCCGGGACAGGGGATGACCCAGCAGTACTTC.

The chain has TRBV28 and TRBJ2-7; TRBD2 aligns across 9 bases. The CDR3 totals 15 residues. V shed 5 bases, J shed 3 bases, and the junction held 8 bases outside the gene matches. Germline V gene data show CDR1 as MDHEN and CDR2 as SYDVKM. The chain's CDR3 is CASSQPSGTSYEQYF. As DNA, the CDR3 is TGTGCCAGCAGTCAGCCTAGCGGGACCAGCTACGAGCAGTACTTC.

CDR3 sequence reads: CASSPGLHRDHTF. For the CDR3, the DNA is TGTGCCAGCAGCCCCGGACTTCACCGGGACCACACCTTC. The J gene is TRBJ1-2, the V gene TRBV6-5; maybe TRBD1 (5 bases). The CDR3 sequence is 13 residues long. CDR1 is MNHEY, CDR2 SVGAGI, per germline. V was shortened by 6 bases and J by 12 bases, with 20 bases between the two germline ends.

The chain carries TRBV27 and TRBJ1-4, with D maybe TRBD1 (6 bases). V lost 1 base and J 3 bases, leaving 18 bases between the germline ends. The V gene's germline CDR1 is MNHEY and CDR2 SMNVEV (reference sequence). The CDR3 has 18 amino acids. CDR3 residues: CASSLLGARGISNEKLFF. The CDR3 DNA reads as TGTGCCAGCAGTTTATTGGGGGCGCGGGGCATTTCTAATGAAAAACTGTTTTTT.

This chain joins TRBV7-9 and TRBJ2-7; D not resolved. CDR3 length: 14 amino acids. The V end lost 0 bases, the J end lost 6 bases, and 12 bases lay between the germline ends. CDR1 and CDR2 from the germline V gene are SEHNR and FQNEAQ (reference sequence). The CDR3 sequence is CASSLAGEPLEQYF. The CDR3 DNA reads as TGTGCCAGCAGCTTAGCGGGCGAACCCCTCGAGCAGTACTTC.

The J gene is TRBJ2-3, the V gene TRBV6-1; 13 bases agree with TRBD2. V was clipped by 6 bases and J by 4 bases; unmatched bases: 4. Germline values: CDR1 MNHNS, CDR2 SASEGT. The CDR3 runs 15 residues. The CDR3 region has the DNA TGTGCCAGCAGGCTACTAGCGGGAGGGCCAGATACGCAGTATTTT. It encodes CASRLLAGGPDTQYF.

The chain recombines TRBV5-4 with TRBJ2-7; perhaps TRBD2 as D (6 bases). Trimming took 0 bases from V and 0 from J, leaving 16 bases between them. CDR3 length: 17 amino acids. The germline gives CDR1 SGHNT, CDR2 YYREEE (reference sequence). The CDR3 loop reads CASSLADTSTSSYEQYF. The CDR3 DNA reads as TGTGCCAGCAGCTTGGCCGACACCTCGACTAGCTCCTACGAGCAGTACTTC.

The genes are TRBV4-2 and TRBJ2-1; possibly TRBD1 or TRBD2 for D (5 bases each). Germline assignment: CDR1 LGHNA and CDR2 YNFKEQ. V lost 7 bases to trimming and J lost 5 bases, with 18 bases between them. The CDR3 extends over 15 amino acids. CDR3 region: CASTKSRGANNEQFF. In DNA form, the CDR3 reads TGTGCCAGCACCAAAAGTCGGGGCGCAAACAATGAGCAGTTCTTC.

CDR3 coding DNA: TGTGCCAGTCAAGTCGACCATCTCTACGAGGAGCAGTTCTTC. Its translation is CASQVDHLYEEQFF. This chain links TRBV2 with TRBJ2-1; D ambiguous. Germline CDR1 is SNHLY and CDR2 is FYNNEI. The CDR3 is 14 residues long. Trimming removed 9 bases at V and 10 bases at J, with 22 bases between. Looking up the rest from reference TRBV2 and TRBJ2-1 gives the full variable domain: EPEVTQTPSHQVTQMGQEVILRCVPISNHLYFYWYRQILGQKVEFLVSFYNNEISEKSEIFDDQFSVERPDGSNFTLKIRSTKLEDSAMYFCASQVDHLYEEQFFGPGTRLTVL.

This clone was observed a single time. The genes are TRBV19 and TRBJ2-1, with 8 positions matching TRBD1. Germline V gene data show CDR1 as LNHDA and CDR2 as SQIVND (reference sequence). CDR3 size: 20 residues. V lost 2 bases and J lost 3; bases outside the gene matches: 18. The CDR3 coding sequence is TGTGCCAGTAGTATACATCTCAGGGGGCGAACTGCCTTTTTCTACAATGAGCAGTTCTTC. It translates to CASSIHLRGRTAFFYNEQFF.

A note on this clone: The sample contains more than one DNA sequence encoding this CDR3. V usage is TRBV11-2 and J usage is TRBJ1-2; D is ambiguous. Germline V gives CDR1 SGHAT, CDR2 FQNNGV. V was pared by 1 base and J by 3 bases, with 9 bases between. CDR3 length equals 14 residues. This CDR3 reads CASSLGPGDYGYTF. The DNA of the CDR3 is TGTGCCAGCAGCTTAGGTCCGGGTGACTATGGCTACACCTTC.

The chain uses TRBV28 and TRBJ1-1; possible D gene TRBD1, 6 bases. Between the trimmed V and J ends, which lost 4 bases and 5 bases, there was a span of 20 bases. In germline, CDR1 is MDHEN, CDR2 SYDVKM. The CDR3 contains 16 residues. CDR3 sequence (DNA): TGTGCCAGCAGTTGGATGCAGGGGAGGGGAGGGACTGAAGCTTTCTTT. Translation: CASSWMQGRGGTEAFF.

V usage is TRBV19 and J usage is TRBJ2-7; D possibly corresponds to TRBD1 (6 bases). V lost 6 bases to trimming and J lost 3 bases, with 15 bases between them. CDR1 and CDR2 from the germline V gene are LNHDA and SQIVND (reference sequence). This CDR3 contains 14 residues. Written as DNA, the CDR3 is TGTGCCAGTAGACCCGGACAGTCATACTACGAGCAGTACTTC. Its protein product is CASRPGQSYYEQYF. The full variable domain, with the rest looked up from reference TRBV19 and TRBJ2-7, is DGGITQSPKYLFRKEGQNVTLSCEQNLNHDAMYWYRQDPGQGLRLIYYSQIVNDFQKGDIAEGYSVSREKKESFPLTVTSAQKNPTAFYLCASRPGQSYYEQYFGPGTRLTVT.

The rearrangement joins TRBV18 to TRBJ1-5; weak D call: TRBD1 (6 bases). This CDR3 comprises 16 residues. The V end was cut by 2 bases, the J end by 0 bases, with 11 bases between. Germline CDR1 reads KGHSH; CDR2 reads LQKENI. In nucleotides, the CDR3 is TGTGCCAGCTCACCAGGGGGCCGACATAGCAATCAGCCCCAGCATTTT. Its translation: CASSPGGRHSNQPQHF.

V usage is TRBV7-2 and J usage is TRBJ2-7; TRBD1 might be the D (6 bases). There are 14 residues in the CDR3. The ends were cut back, 1 base at V and 0 bases at J, with 7 bases in the middle. Germline V gene lookup returns CDR1 SGHTA and CDR2 FQGNSA. The CDR3 is CASSLVDSSYEQYF. The CDR3 bases are TGTGCCAGCAGCTTAGTGGACAGCTCCTACGAGCAGTACTTC.

The chain joins TRBV27 to TRBJ2-1, with a possible D match to TRBD2 (7 bases). Trimming removed 4 bases from V and 3 bases from J, with 16 bases in between. Germline CDR1 and CDR2: MNHEY and SMNVEV (reference sequence). The CDR3 runs to 16 residues. The CDR3 sequence is CASSSPYREGYNEQFF. The CDR3 nucleotides are TGTGCCAGCAGTTCACCGTACAGGGAGGGCTACAATGAGCAGTTCTTC.

V gene TRBV13 combines with J gene TRBJ1-4, with D unresolved. CDR1 is PRHDT and CDR2 is FYEKMQ in the germline V gene (reference sequence). V lost 1 base to trimming and J lost 1 base, with 10 bases between them. The CDR3 is 16 amino acids. Here the CDR3 DNA reads TGTGCCAGCAGCTTAGTTGGCGAGATAACTAATGAAAAACTGTTTTTT. The encoded protein is CASSLVGEITNEKLFF. Full variable domain (remainder filled in from reference TRBV13 and TRBJ1-4): AAGVIQSPRHLIKEKRETATLKCYPIPRHDTVYWYQQGPGQDPQFLISFYEKMQSDKGSIPDRFSAQQFSDYHSELNMSSLELGDSALYFCASSLVGEITNEKLFFGSGTQLSVL.

V and J are TRBV27 and TRBJ2-1; TRBD1 matches at 7 bases. Germline V gene lookup returns CDR1 MNHEY and CDR2 SMNVEV (reference sequence). Trimming cost V 6 bases and J 7 bases; bases outside gene matches: 12. The length of the CDR3 is 15 residues. The CDR3 is CASSLDRALPNEQFF. For the CDR3, the DNA is TGTGCCAGCAGCCTAGACAGGGCCCTACCTAATGAGCAGTTCTTC.

This clone was observed a single time. The rearrangement links TRBV7-9 to TRBJ1-4; D unresolved. V gave up 4 bases and J gave up 7 bases, with 16 bases separating them. Germline CDR1 and CDR2: SEHNR and FQNEAQ (reference sequence). The CDR3 length is 15 residues. The DNA of the CDR3 is TGTGCCAGCAGCTCGGTAGCATTTCGGGTTGAAAAACTGTTTTTT. This encodes CASSSVAFRVEKLFF.

The chain joins TRBV11-2 to TRBJ2-5, with 7 bases matching TRBD1. The germline V gene encodes CDR1 SGHAT and CDR2 FQNNGV. CDR3 length equals 14 residues. The junction had 7 bases not matched to a gene; V was cut back by 5 bases and J by 4 bases. The CDR3 bases are TGTGCCAGCAGCCAATACAGGGGCGGAGAGACCCAGTACTTC. Translated, it gives CASSQYRGGETQYF.

V is TRBV7-9 and J is TRBJ1-2; TRBD1 matches at 7 bases. The junction had 13 bases not matched to a gene; V was cut back by 4 bases and J by 8 bases. This CDR3 is built from 15 residues. The V gene's germline CDR1 is SEHNR and CDR2 FQNEAQ (reference sequence). The CDR3 sequence is CASSSIEGALYGYTF. Written as DNA, the CDR3 is TGTGCCAGCAGCTCCATAGAGGGGGCGTTATACGGCTACACCTTC.

This chain connects TRBV27 to TRBJ2-7; the match to TRBD2 covers 7 bases. The V gene's germline CDR1 is MNHEY and CDR2 SMNVEV (reference sequence). The CDR3 is 15 amino acids. Germline trimming cut 2 bases from V and 2 bases from J; bases unmatched to any gene: 6. The CDR3 region is CASSLGGVGTYEQYF. CDR3 sequence (DNA): TGTGCCAGCAGTTTAGGGGGGGTTGGAACCTACGAGCAGTACTTC.

V gene TRBV7-9 combines with J gene TRBJ2-3; 8 bases align to TRBD1. With V trimmed by 5 bases and J by 0 bases, 4 bases remained unmatched. CDR3 size: 15 residues. Germline CDR1 SEHNR, CDR2 FQNEAQ (reference sequence). The CDR3 sequence: CASSERTGSTDTQYF. In DNA, the CDR3 is TGTGCCAGCAGCGAACGGACAGGGAGCACAGATACGCAGTATTTT.

CDR3 protein: CASSFGVTNNQPQHF. CDR3 coding DNA: TGTGCCAGCAGTTTCGGAGTAACAAACAATCAGCCCCAGCATTTT. The chain recombines TRBV28 with TRBJ1-5; unclear D gene. The V end was cut by 3 bases, the J end by 3 bases, with 12 bases between. CDR3 length: 15 residues. Looked up from germline, CDR1 is MDHEN and CDR2 is SYDVKM.

The chain couples TRBV13 to TRBJ2-7, with TRBD2 matching 12 bases. The V segment lost 4 bases and the J segment 2 bases; nucleotides outside the gene matches: 6. This CDR3 contains 16 residues. Germline V gene data show CDR1 as PRHDT and CDR2 as FYEKMQ (reference sequence). CDR3 sequence reads: CASSSELAGGPYEQYF. The CDR3 bases are TGTGCCAGCAGCTCCGAGCTAGCGGGAGGGCCCTACGAGCAGTACTTC.